The 4 T cell receptor beta chains in this list originate from one sample, sequenced in a study of OX40 agonist ivuxolimab in advanced cancers. The repertoire was sequenced with immunoSEQ multiplex PCR; TCRdb's copy has only in-frame clones and lacks some. This sample has about 13,000 clones, with over 70% found just once. The material was CD4+ or CD8+ T cells sorted from blood, obtained in a trial of the OX40 agonist ivuxolimab. The receptors come from an adult with an advanced solid tumor such as melanoma, head and neck, liver or kidney cancer.

This clone was recorded once. The V call is TRBV9, the J call TRBJ2-3; TRBD2 is a possible D gene (6 bases). V was clipped by 0 bases and J by 2 bases, with 13 bases between them. Germline lookup yields CDR1 SGDLS and CDR2 YYNGEE. The CDR3 totals 16 residues. CDR3 sequence: CASSVVQGLITDTQYF. The CDR3 nucleotides read TGTGCCAGCAGCGTAGTTCAGGGACTGATCACAGATACGCAGTATTTT. Using reference TRBV9 and TRBJ2-3 for the parts outside the CDR3, the full variable domain is DSGVTQTPKHLITATGQRVTLRCSPRSGDLSVYWYQQSLDQGLQFLIQYYNGEERAKGNILERFSAQQFPDLHSELNLSSLELGDSALYFCASSVVQGLITDTQYFGPGTRLTVL.

The chain couples TRBV2 to TRBJ2-7; 7 nucleotides line up with TRBD2. Germline lookup yields CDR1 SNHLY and CDR2 FYNNEI. The CDR3 runs 19 residues. V lost 3 bases and J lost 0; bases outside the gene matches: 17. CDR3 sequence reads: CASSDPVNDIAGDSYEQYF. CDR3 bases: TGTGCCAGCAGTGACCCCGTGAACGACATAGCGGGTGACTCCTACGAGCAGTACTTC.

This chain links TRBV7-9 with TRBJ2-2; 10 positions match TRBD1. This CDR3 contains 15 residues. The V segment lost 5 bases and the J segment 6 bases; nucleotides outside the gene matches: 6. CDR1 is SEHNR, CDR2 FQNEAQ, per germline (reference sequence). CDR3 region: CASSPRQGAPGELFF. DNA of the CDR3: TGTGCCAGCAGCCCACGACAGGGGGCCCCCGGGGAGCTGTTTTTT.

This chain uses TRBV6-5 with TRBJ2-7; D may be TRBD2 (6 bases). From germline, CDR1 is MNHEY and CDR2 SVGAGI. V lost 5 bases and J lost 0, with 11 bases in between. This CDR3 has 14 amino acids. CDR3 loop: CASSHAGSSYEQYF. CDR3 bases: TGTGCCAGCAGTCATGCGGGGAGCTCCTACGAGCAGTACTTC.